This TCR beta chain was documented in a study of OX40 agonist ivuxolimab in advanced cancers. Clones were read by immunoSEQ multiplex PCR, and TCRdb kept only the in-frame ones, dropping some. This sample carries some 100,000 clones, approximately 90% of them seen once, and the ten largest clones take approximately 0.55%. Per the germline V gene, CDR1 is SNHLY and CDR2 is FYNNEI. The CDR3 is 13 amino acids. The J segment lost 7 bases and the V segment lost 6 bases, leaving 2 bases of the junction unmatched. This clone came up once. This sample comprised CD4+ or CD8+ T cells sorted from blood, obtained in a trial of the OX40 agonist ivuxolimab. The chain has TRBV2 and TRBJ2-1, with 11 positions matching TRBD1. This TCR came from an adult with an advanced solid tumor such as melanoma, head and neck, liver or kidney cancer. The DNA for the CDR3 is TGTGCCAGCAGGGGGACAGGGGGAAATGAGCAGTTCTTC. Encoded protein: CASRGTGGNEQFF.